The sample holds a few counts of the clone carrying this T cell receptor beta chain. CDR3 length: 15 amino acids. V was trimmed by 4 bases and J by 4 bases, leaving 13 bases between them. In germline, CDR1 is MNHEY, CDR2 SVGEGT. This sample was included in a study of early T cells in non-severe SARS-CoV-2 infection. Looking at the study overall: Unsorted whole blood bulk RNA was sequenced, with unpaired chains.

TCRdb re-derived calls from the 5' RACE reads in MiXCR, one entry per CDR3 protein. In the table there are around 40,000 distinct CDR3 sequences, 9.5% to 13% of which are singletons. This clonotype was obtained from an adult who was a healthcare worker with PCR-confirmed SARS-CoV-2 infection or an uninfected control (not recorded which). V and J are TRBV6-2 or TRBV6-3 and TRBJ1-4, with D hard to call. Material: whole blood. The CDR3 here is CASSSRTSGNEKLFF. The CDR3 nucleotides read TGTGCCAGCAGTTCGCGGACCAGTGGTAATGAAAAACTGTTTTTT.